This T cell receptor (beta chain) originates from a study of shared clonotypes between healthy human individuals. Naive CD8 isolation took CD45RO-negative cells positively selected for CCR7 and excluded terminally differentiated effector memory CD45RA+ cells. Repertoires were generated with immunoSEQ multiplex PCR, while TCRdb's copy carries only in-frame clones and drops some. The sample includes about 2,100,000 clones, under 95% of them seen just once. Germline V lookup: CDR1 SEHNR, CDR2 FQNEAQ (reference sequence). V was cut by 3 bases and J by 5 bases, with 23 bases left in between. The CDR3 consists of 18 residues.

The TCR comes from a man aged 18 to 29 in good health. Some clones in this sample may be carry-over from other donors' samples. The sample consisted of naive CD8+ T cells from PBMCs. J is TRBJ2-1 and V is TRBV7-9; possibly TRBD1 or TRBD2 for D (5 bases each). The CDR3: CASSLRAGLREQDNEQFF. DNA of the CDR3: TGTGCCAGCAGCTTGCGGGCAGGGCTTAGGGAGCAGGACAATGAGCAGTTCTTC.